The clone carrying this T cell receptor beta chain rates as medium-sized. V dropped 2 bases and J dropped 1 base, with 11 bases sitting between them. The germline V gene encodes CDR1 SGHNT and CDR2 YENEEA. The CDR3 loop spans 15 amino acids. This sample was included in a study of T cells in localized non-small cell lung cancer. Repertoires were generated with immunoSEQ multiplex PCR, while TCRdb's copy carries only in-frame clones and drops some. The table shows around 2,200 clones, with approximately 28% occurring only once. The sample consisted of normal lung tissue next to the tumor, taken before any cancer treatment. The sequence derives from a female donor over 55 with stage I squamous cell lung carcinoma. This chain joins TRBV11-3 and TRBJ2-5; the D call may be TRBD1 or TRBD2 (5 bases each). CDR3 protein: CASSLWGGGQETQYF. CDR3 nucleotide sequence: TGTGCCAGCAGCTTATGGGGTGGGGGCCAAGAGACCCAGTACTTC.